The 16 T cell receptor beta chains below all came from one sample that was sequenced in a study of blood T cell repertoires in COVID-19. The protocol was immunoSEQ multiplex PCR, while the TCRdb copy is restricted to in-frame clones and leaves out a portion. The data contain roughly 68,000 clones, roughly 84% of them seen just once; the ten biggest clones take up approximately 9.2%. The sequenced sample consisted of peripheral blood. All receptors come from a woman aged 50 to 65 with acute or convalescent COVID-19.

The chain links TRBV7-7 to TRBJ2-7; TRBD2 is a possible D gene (5 bases). The CDR3 runs to 13 residues. CDR1 and CDR2 from the germline V gene are SSHAT and FNYEAQ (reference sequence). Trimming took off 2 bases at V and 6 bases at J, with 11 bases between the two ends. For the CDR3, the DNA is TGTGCCAGCAGCTTACTGGCGGGCGCCGAGCAGTACTTC. Translating it yields CASSLLAGAEQYF.

The table lists this clone with a few counts. Written as DNA, the CDR3 is TGTGCCAGTAGTAACGCGGACAAGACCTATCAGCCCCAGCATTTT. The encoded protein is CASSNADKTYQPQHF. V gene TRBV19 combines with J gene TRBJ1-5, with TRBD1 as a possible D gene (5 bases). Trimming stripped 4 bases from V and 5 bases from J, with 15 bases between. The CDR3 has 15 residues. The germline gives CDR1 LNHDA, CDR2 SQIVND (reference sequence).

The J gene is TRBJ2-1, the V gene TRBV3-1 (or the pseudogene TRBV3-2); 8 nucleotides agree with TRBD2. The germline V gene encodes CDR1 LGHDT and CDR2 YNNKEL (reference sequence). The CDR3 spans 15 residues. The J segment lost 4 bases and the V segment lost 7 bases, leaving 9 bases of the junction unmatched. The CDR3 DNA sequence: TGTGCCAGCACCGCAATGAGCGGGAGTTACAATGAGCAGTTCTTC. This sequence encodes CASTAMSGSYNEQFF.

The sample holds a few counts of this clone. The chain combines TRBV28 with TRBJ1-1, with TRBD1 identical over 7 bases. This CDR3 is 13 amino acids long. With 6 bases clipped from V and 3 bases from J, the junction kept 4 bases outside the gene matches. Germline assignment: CDR1 MDHEN and CDR2 SYDVKM. The CDR3 region is CASSPDRYTEAFF. The DNA of the CDR3 is TGTGCCAGCAGCCCGGACAGGTACACTGAAGCTTTCTTT.

This chain links TRBV5-4 with TRBJ1-2; 8 bases are a match to TRBD1. The CDR3 extends over 15 amino acids. Germline values: CDR1 SGHNT, CDR2 YYREEE (reference sequence). The V gene end was trimmed by 4 bases and the J gene end by 2 bases; junction bases not matched to a gene: 7. The DNA for the CDR3 is TGTGCCAGCAGCGCGACAGGGGCTGGGAACTATGGCTACACCTTC. As protein: CASSATGAGNYGYTF.

V gene TRBV30 combines with J gene TRBJ2-7; 8 bases fit TRBD2. Germline loops: CDR1 GTSNPN, CDR2 SVGIG (reference sequence). The CDR3 is 17 residues long. Trimming took 1 base from V and 2 from J; bases not matched to a gene: 13. CDR3 sequence: CAWSEVVAGRAAYEQYF. For the CDR3, the DNA is TGTGCCTGGAGTGAGGTGGTAGCGGGAAGAGCCGCCTACGAGCAGTACTTC. Full variable domain (missing parts from reference TRBV30 and TRBJ2-7): SQTIHQWPATLVQPVGSPLSLECTVEGTSNPNLYWYRQAAGRGLQLLFYSVGIGQISSEVPQNLSASRPQDRQFILSSKKLLLSDSGFYLCAWSEVVAGRAAYEQYFGPGTRLTVT.

The genes are TRBV27 and TRBJ2-4; TRBD1 agrees at 10 bases. Per the germline V gene, CDR1 is MNHEY and CDR2 is SMNVEV (reference sequence). Unmatched junction bases numbered 7, after V lost 5 bases and J lost 0 bases. The CDR3 length is 17 residues. CDR3 sequence (DNA): TGTGCCAGCAGTCCCCGACAGGGGGCTGTAGCCAAAAACATTCAGTACTTC. Encoded protein: CASSPRQGAVAKNIQYF.

The V gene is TRBV4-1, the J gene TRBJ2-1; 7 bases fit TRBD2. This CDR3 comprises 17 residues. Germline V gene data show CDR1 as MGHRA and CDR2 as YSYEKL. With 0 bases clipped from V and 4 bases from J, the junction kept 9 bases outside the gene matches. The CDR3 reads CASSQDYRAGLYNEQFF. CDR3 DNA: TGCGCCAGCAGCCAAGATTACAGAGCGGGACTATACAATGAGCAGTTCTTC.

The chain has TRBV7-9 and TRBJ2-6; possibly TRBD2 for D (5 bases). Trimming took off 8 bases at V and 1 base at J, with 12 bases between the two ends. Germline CDR1 reads SEHNR; CDR2 reads FQNEAQ (reference sequence). The CDR3 has 15 amino acids. CDR3 protein: CASFVSGSGANVLTF. The CDR3 bases are TGTGCCAGCTTCGTGTCGGGGTCTGGGGCCAACGTCCTGACTTTC.

This clone was counted only a few times. The chain has TRBV10-3 and TRBJ1-6; tentatively, D is TRBD1 (6 bases). The germline V and J ends were trimmed by 2 bases and 6 bases, with 17 bases remaining between them. The CDR3 has 17 amino acids. From germline, CDR1 is ENHRY and CDR2 SYGVKD. The CDR3: CAISEPKSGVGNSPLHF. CDR3 coding DNA: TGTGCCATCAGTGAGCCCAAATCAGGGGTTGGTAATTCACCCCTCCACTTT.

V is TRBV27 and J is TRBJ1-5; D unresolved. Germline lookup yields CDR1 MNHEY and CDR2 SMNVEV (reference sequence). V dropped 1 base and J dropped 0 bases, with 10 bases sitting between them. CDR3 length: 16 residues. The CDR3 DNA reads TGTGCCAGCAGTTTATTGGGCAGTCTTAGCAATCAGCCCCAGCATTTT. It codes for CASSLLGSLSNQPQHF.

V is TRBV13 and J is TRBJ1-1, with a weak D call TRBD1 (6 bases). CDR3 size: 14 residues. Looked up from germline, CDR1 is PRHDT and CDR2 is FYEKMQ (reference sequence). Trimming cost V 4 bases and J 1 base, with 10 bases left between them. The CDR3 loop is CASSSLTGNTEAFF. CDR3 coding DNA: TGTGCCAGCAGCTCCCTGACAGGGAACACTGAAGCTTTCTTT.

The chain couples TRBV5-5 to TRBJ1-2; 10 bases are shared with TRBD1. Germline CDR1 reads SGHKS; CDR2 reads YYEKEE (reference sequence). The CDR3 is 14 amino acids. V shed 3 bases, J shed 7 bases, and the junction held 6 bases outside the gene matches. CDR3 sequence reads: CASSSRQGALGYTF. CDR3 sequence (DNA): TGTGCCAGCAGCTCGAGACAGGGGGCGCTTGGCTACACCTTC. Together with reference TRBV5-5 and TRBJ1-2, the CDR3 gives the full variable domain: DAGVTQSPTHLIKTRGQQVTLRCSPISGHKSVSWYQQVLGQGPQFIFQYYEKEERGRGNFPDRFSARQFPNYSSELNVNALLLGDSALYLCASSSRQGALGYTFGSGTRLTVV.

The chain carries TRBV4-3 and TRBJ1-1, with TRBD1 matching 7 bases. This CDR3 region has 14 residues. V lost 1 base and J lost 10; bases outside the gene matches: 9. Germline CDR1 is LGHNA and CDR2 is YSLEER. In DNA, the CDR3 is TGCGCCAGCAGCCAAGTTATCGGGACAGCAGGAGCTTTCTTT. Protein product: CASSQVIGTAGAFF.

The sample holds one count of this clone. V gene TRBV3-1 (or the pseudogene TRBV3-2) combines with J gene TRBJ2-1; D uncertain. There are 14 residues in the CDR3. V was pared by 1 base and J by 7 bases, with 11 bases between. Germline CDR1 and CDR2: LGHDT and YNNKEL (reference sequence). CDR3 amino acids: CASSQGLSGNEQFF. In DNA form, the CDR3 reads TGTGCCAGCAGCCAAGGCCTGTCCGGGAATGAGCAGTTCTTC.

The chain links TRBV7-8 to TRBJ1-2; 8 bases fit TRBD1. The trim removed 5 bases at V and 2 bases at J, leaving 10 bases unmatched. The CDR3 contains 16 residues. CDR1 is SGHVS and CDR2 is FQNEAQ in the germline V gene. The DNA for the CDR3 is TGTGCCAGCAGCGAAGGCTACAGGGGGGGGAACTATGGCTACACCTTC. Its translation is CASSEGYRGGNYGYTF. The full variable domain, in which reference TRBV7-8 and TRBJ1-2 provide the parts outside the CDR3, is GAGVSQSPRYKVAKRGQDVALRCDPISGHVSLFWYQQALGQGPEFLTYFQNEAQLDKSGLPSDRFFAERPEGSVSTLKIQRTQQEDSAVYLCASSEGYRGGNYGYTFGSGTRLTVV.